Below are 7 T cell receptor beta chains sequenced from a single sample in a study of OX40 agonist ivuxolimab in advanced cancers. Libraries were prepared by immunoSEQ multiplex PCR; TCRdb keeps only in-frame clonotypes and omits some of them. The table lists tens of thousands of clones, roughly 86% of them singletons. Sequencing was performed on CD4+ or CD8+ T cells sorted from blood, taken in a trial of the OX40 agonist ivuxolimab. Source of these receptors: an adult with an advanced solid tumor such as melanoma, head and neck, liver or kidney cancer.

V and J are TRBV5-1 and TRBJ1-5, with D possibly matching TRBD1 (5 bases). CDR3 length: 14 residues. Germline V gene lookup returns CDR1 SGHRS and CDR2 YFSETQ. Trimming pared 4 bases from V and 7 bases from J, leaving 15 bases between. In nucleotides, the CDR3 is TGCGCCAGCAGCCTGGGGCCGGAAAGCCAGCCCCAGCATTTT. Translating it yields CASSLGPESQPQHF.

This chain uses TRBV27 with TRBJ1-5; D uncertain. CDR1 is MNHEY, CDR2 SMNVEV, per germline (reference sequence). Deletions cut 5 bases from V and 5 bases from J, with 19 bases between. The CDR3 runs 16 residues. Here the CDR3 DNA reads TGTGCCAGCAGTCCCCTAGGACGGCTACGGGATCAGCCCCAGCATTTT. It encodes CASSPLGRLRDQPQHF.

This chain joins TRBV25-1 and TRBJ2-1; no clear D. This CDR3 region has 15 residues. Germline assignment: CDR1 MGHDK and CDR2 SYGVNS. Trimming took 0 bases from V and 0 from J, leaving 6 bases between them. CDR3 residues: CASSEYRSSYNEQFF. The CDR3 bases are TGTGCCAGCAGTGAATACCGGAGCTCCTACAATGAGCAGTTCTTC.

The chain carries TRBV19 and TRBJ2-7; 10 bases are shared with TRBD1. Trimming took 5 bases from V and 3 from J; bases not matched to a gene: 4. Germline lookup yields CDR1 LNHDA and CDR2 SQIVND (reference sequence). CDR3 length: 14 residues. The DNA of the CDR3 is TGTGCCAGTAGTTCCCGGGACAGGGGCTACGAGCAGTACTTC. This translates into CASSSRDRGYEQYF.

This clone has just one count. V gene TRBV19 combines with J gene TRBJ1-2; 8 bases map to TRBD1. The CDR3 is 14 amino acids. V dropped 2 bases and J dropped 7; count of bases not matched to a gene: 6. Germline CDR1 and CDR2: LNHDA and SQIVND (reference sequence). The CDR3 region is CASSINRGDAGYTF. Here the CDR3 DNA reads TGTGCCAGTAGTATAAACAGGGGGGACGCTGGCTACACCTTC.

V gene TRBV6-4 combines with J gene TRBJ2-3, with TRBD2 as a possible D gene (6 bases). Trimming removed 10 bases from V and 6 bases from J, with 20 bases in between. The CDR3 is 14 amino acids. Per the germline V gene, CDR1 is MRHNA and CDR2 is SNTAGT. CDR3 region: CATSTGGSADTQYF. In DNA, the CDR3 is TGTGCCACCTCGACTGGGGGGAGCGCGGATACGCAGTATTTT.

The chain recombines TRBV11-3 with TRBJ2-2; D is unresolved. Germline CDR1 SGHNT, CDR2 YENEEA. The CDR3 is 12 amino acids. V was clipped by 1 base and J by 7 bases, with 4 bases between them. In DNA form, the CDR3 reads TGTGCCAGCAGCTTAGGTTTCGGGGAGCTGTTTTTT. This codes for CASSLGFGELFF.